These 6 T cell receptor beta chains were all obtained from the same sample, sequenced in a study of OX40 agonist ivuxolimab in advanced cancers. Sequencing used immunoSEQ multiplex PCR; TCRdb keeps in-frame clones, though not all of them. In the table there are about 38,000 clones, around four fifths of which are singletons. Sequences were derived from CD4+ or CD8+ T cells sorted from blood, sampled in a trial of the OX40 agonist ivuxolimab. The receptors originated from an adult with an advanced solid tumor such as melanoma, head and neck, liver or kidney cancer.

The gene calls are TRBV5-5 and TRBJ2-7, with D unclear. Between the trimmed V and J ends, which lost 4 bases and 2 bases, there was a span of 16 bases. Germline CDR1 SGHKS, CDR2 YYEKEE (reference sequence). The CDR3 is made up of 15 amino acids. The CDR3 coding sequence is TGTGCCAGCAGCGGTAGTAGTACATCGGCCTACGAGCAGTACTTC. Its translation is CASSGSSTSAYEQYF. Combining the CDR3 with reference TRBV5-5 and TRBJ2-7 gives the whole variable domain DAGVTQSPTHLIKTRGQQVTLRCSPISGHKSVSWYQQVLGQGPQFIFQYYEKEERGRGNFPDRFSARQFPNYSSELNVNALLLGDSALYLCASSGSSTSAYEQYFGPGTRLTVT.

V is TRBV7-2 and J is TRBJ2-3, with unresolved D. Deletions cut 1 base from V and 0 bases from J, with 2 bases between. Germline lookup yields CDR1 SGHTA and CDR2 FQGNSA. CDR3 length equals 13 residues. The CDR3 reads CASSLESTDTQYF. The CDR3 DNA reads TGTGCCAGCAGCTTAGAGAGCACAGATACGCAGTATTTT.

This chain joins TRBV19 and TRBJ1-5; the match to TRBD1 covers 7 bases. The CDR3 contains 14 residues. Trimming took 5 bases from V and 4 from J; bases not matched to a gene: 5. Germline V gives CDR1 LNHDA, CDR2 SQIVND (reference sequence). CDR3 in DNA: TGTGCCAGTAGTTCGACAGGGCCGAATCAGCCCCAGCATTTT. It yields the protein CASSSTGPNQPQHF.

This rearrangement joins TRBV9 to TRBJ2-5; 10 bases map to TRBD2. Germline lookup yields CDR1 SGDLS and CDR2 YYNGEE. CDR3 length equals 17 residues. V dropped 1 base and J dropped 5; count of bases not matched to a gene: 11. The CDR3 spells CASSVTGAGGPHETQYF. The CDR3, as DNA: TGTGCCAGCAGCGTAACCGGAGCGGGAGGGCCTCATGAGACCCAGTACTTC.

CDR3 sequence reads: CASTQGGGLDEQYF. The CDR3 DNA is TGTGCCAGCACTCAGGGGGGAGGGCTGGACGAGCAGTACTTC. This sequence joins TRBV28 and TRBJ2-7; either TRBD1 or TRBD2 may supply D (7 bases each). CDR1 and CDR2 from the germline V gene are MDHEN and SYDVKM. Between the trimmed V and J ends, which lost 7 bases and 5 bases, there was a span of 18 bases. This CDR3 is 14 amino acids long. The whole variable domain, filled in from reference TRBV28 and TRBJ2-7, reads DVKVTQSSRYLVKRTGEKVFLECVQDMDHENMFWYRQDPGLGLRLIYFSYDVKMKEKGDIPEGYSVSREKKERFSLILESASTNQTSMYLCASTQGGGLDEQYFGPGTRLTVT.

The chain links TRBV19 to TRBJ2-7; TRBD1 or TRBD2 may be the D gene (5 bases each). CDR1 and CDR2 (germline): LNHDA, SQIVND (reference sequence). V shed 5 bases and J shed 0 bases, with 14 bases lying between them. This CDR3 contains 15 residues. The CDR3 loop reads CASSPGTESSYEQYF. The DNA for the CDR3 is TGTGCCAGTAGTCCTGGGACGGAGAGCTCCTACGAGCAGTACTTC.